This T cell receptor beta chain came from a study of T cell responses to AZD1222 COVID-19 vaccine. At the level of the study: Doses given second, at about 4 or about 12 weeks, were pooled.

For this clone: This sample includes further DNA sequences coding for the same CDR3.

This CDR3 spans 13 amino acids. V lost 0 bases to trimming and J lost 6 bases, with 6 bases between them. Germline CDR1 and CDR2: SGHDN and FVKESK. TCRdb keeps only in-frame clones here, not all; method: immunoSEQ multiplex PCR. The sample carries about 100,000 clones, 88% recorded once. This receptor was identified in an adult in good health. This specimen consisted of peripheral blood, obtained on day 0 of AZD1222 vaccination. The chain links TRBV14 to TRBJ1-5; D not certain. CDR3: CASSQDLGQPQHF. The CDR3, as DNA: TGTGCCAGCAGCCAAGACTTAGGTCAGCCCCAGCATTTT. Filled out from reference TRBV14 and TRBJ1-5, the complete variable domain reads EAGVTQFPSHSVIEKGQTVTLRCDPISGHDNLYWYRRVMGKEIKFLLHFVKESKQDESGMPNNRFLAERTGGTYSTLKVQPAELEDSGVYFCASSQDLGQPQHFGDGTRLSIL.